The clone carrying this TCR beta chain was counted at least ten times. The sample originates from a study of regulatory T cells in long-lasting Graves disease. V was trimmed by 2 bases and J by 3 bases, leaving 4 bases between them. The CDR3 consists of 12 residues. Germline CDR1 ENHRY, CDR2 SYGVKD. Both iRepertoire HTBI primers and Arm-PCR of CDR3 regions were used to build the TCR beta libraries. One entry per CDR3 protein, called by TCRdb with MiXCR from the multiplex PCR reads. The table lists approximately 380,000 distinct CDR3 sequences, 20% of them singletons, with more than 20% in the top ten. Time point here: persistent/refractory GD, antithyroid drugs over 5 years with positive TRAb. The TCR library was made from RNA that had been extracted from PBMCs in TRIzol.

This clonotype was sampled from a female donor with Graves disease. The chain joins TRBV10-3 to TRBJ2-5, with unresolved D. Material: peripheral blood mononuclear cells (PBMCs), obtained when the disease was refractory, from a patient treated with antithyroid drugs. The CDR3 loop is CAISEREETQYF. The CDR3 DNA is TGTGCCATCAGTGAGCGGGAAGAGACCCAGTACTTC.